A single sample is the source of the 14 T cell receptor beta chains below, sequenced in a study of T cells after yellow fever vaccination. MiXCR was run by TCRdb on the 5' RACE reads, yielding one entry per CDR3 protein. The data show 300,000 to 400,000 distinct CDR3 sequences, roughly 8.7% seen once. The starting material was PBMCs, obtained on the day of the first yellow fever vaccination. The receptors were sampled from a man in his late teens or twenties who received the YFV17D yellow fever vaccine.

The chain combines TRBV7-2 with TRBJ2-7; D uncertain. Trimming took off 5 bases at V and 2 bases at J, with 13 bases between the two ends. CDR1 and CDR2 from the germline V gene are SGHTA and FQGNSA. The CDR3 totals 14 residues. The DNA of the CDR3 is TGTGCCAGCAGCACGCCGACCACCCCCTACGAGCAGTACTTC. This gives the protein CASSTPTTPYEQYF.

The rearrangement links TRBV7-3 to TRBJ2-1, with D possibly TRBD1 on 6 matching bases. CDR1 is SGHTA and CDR2 is FQGTGA in the germline V gene. This CDR3 is 13 amino acids long. Trimming cost V 5 bases and J 9 bases, with 14 bases left between them. For the CDR3, the DNA is TGTGCCAGCAGCCTGCCAGGGGCGGGTGAGCAGTTCTTC. Translating gives CASSLPGAGEQFF.

There are a few counts of this clonotype. This sequence joins TRBV6-1 and TRBJ1-1; 12 nucleotides line up with TRBD1. The germline CDR1 and CDR2 sequences are MNHNS and SASEGT. This CDR3 contains 15 residues. The junction had 5 bases not matched to a gene; V was cut back by 5 bases and J by 4 bases. In nucleotides, the CDR3 is TGTGCCAGCAGTAGGGGGACAGGGGGCGTCACTGAAGCTTTCTTT. Protein sequence: CASSRGTGGVTEAFF.

This clonotype was detected only a few times. The rearrangement links TRBV11-1 to TRBJ2-5, with D hard to call. This CDR3 spans 14 amino acids. Trimming stripped 2 bases from V and 1 base from J, with 8 bases between. Germline lookup yields CDR1 SGHAT and CDR2 FQDESV (reference sequence). In DNA form, the CDR3 reads TGTGCCAGCAGCTTAATGGACCTCCAAGAGACCCAGTACTTC. Translation: CASSLMDLQETQYF.

The CDR3 DNA is TGTGCCAGCAGCCCAGGAGACAGGCCGGGTGAAAAACTGTTTTTT. Its protein product is CASSPGDRPGEKLFF. The chain employs TRBV27 and TRBJ1-4; possible D gene TRBD1, 6 bases. The CDR3 is 15 residues long. Germline CDR1 MNHEY, CDR2 SMNVEV (reference sequence). The germline V and J ends were trimmed by 6 bases and 7 bases, with 18 bases remaining between them.

This clonotype occurred a few times. The chain combines TRBV7-3 with TRBJ2-5; 8 nucleotides line up with TRBD1. Germline V gives CDR1 SGHTA, CDR2 FQGTGA. The length of the CDR3 is 13 residues. V trimming: 5 bases; J trimming: 4 bases; junction bases outside the gene matches: 3. CDR3: CASSQGQGETQYF. CDR3 DNA sequence: TGTGCCAGCAGCCAAGGACAGGGAGAGACCCAGTACTTC.

This clonotype occurred a few times. The V gene is TRBV20-1, the J gene TRBJ2-5; tentative D call: TRBD2 (7 bases). Trimming removed 6 bases from V and 7 bases from J, with 24 bases in between. Germline lookup yields CDR1 DFQATT and CDR2 SNEGSKA (reference sequence). CDR3 length: 15 residues. The CDR3 loop reads CSARGAGTPPWTQYF. CDR3 sequence (DNA): TGCAGTGCCAGGGGAGCGGGGACACCCCCGTGGACCCAGTACTTC.

The chain uses TRBV6-5 and TRBJ1-6; D possibly corresponds to TRBD1 (6 bases). Trimming shortened V by 2 bases and J by 7 bases, and 12 bases separated the two germline ends. The CDR3 is 15 residues long. Germline-derived CDR1 and CDR2 are MNHEY and SVGAGI. The CDR3 sequence is CASSYQGPGNSPLHF. The CDR3 DNA sequence: TGTGCCAGCAGTTACCAGGGGCCTGGGAATTCACCCCTCCACTTT.

This clonotype was counted at least ten times. The chain carries TRBV11-2 and TRBJ2-3; D might be TRBD2 (5 bases). The CDR3 has 12 amino acids. CDR1 and CDR2 from the germline V gene are SGHAT and FQNNGV. The V and J ends lost 8 bases and 6 bases respectively, with 12 bases between them. CDR3: CASCSGGDTQYF. The CDR3 bases are TGTGCCAGCTGCTCCGGCGGGGATACGCAGTATTTT.

V gene TRBV20-1 combines with J gene TRBJ1-1; a possible D gene is TRBD1 (6 bases). Germline V gene lookup returns CDR1 DFQATT and CDR2 SNEGSKA (reference sequence). Trimming shortened V by 0 bases and J by 5 bases, and 10 bases separated the two germline ends. The CDR3 covers 13 residues. The CDR3: CSAREAGETEAFF. CDR3 nucleotides: TGCAGTGCTAGAGAAGCAGGGGAGACTGAAGCTTTCTTT.

The chain employs TRBV7-2 and TRBJ2-1; the match to TRBD2 covers 15 bases. Germline lookup yields CDR1 SGHTA and CDR2 FQGNSA. There are 16 residues in the CDR3. Losses at the gene ends were 1 base for V and 10 bases for J; bases not matched to a gene: 5. CDR3 loop: CASSLVGTSGGPEQFF. In DNA form, the CDR3 reads TGTGCCAGCAGCTTAGTGGGGACTAGCGGGGGGCCGGAGCAGTTCTTC.

This clonotype was seen many times. The chain combines TRBV9 with TRBJ2-3, with 9 bases lining up with TRBD2. Germline V gene lookup returns CDR1 SGDLS and CDR2 YYNGEE. The length of the CDR3 is 16 residues. V was clipped by 0 bases and J by 4 bases; unmatched bases: 6. CDR3 sequence (DNA): TGTGCCAGCAGCGTAGGATCACTAGCGGGTTCAGATACGCAGTATTTT. Translating gives CASSVGSLAGSDTQYF.

This clonotype has just a few counts. V and J are TRBV5-6 and TRBJ2-1, with a weak D call TRBD2 (6 bases). Germline values: CDR1 SGHDT, CDR2 YYEEEE. This CDR3 contains 15 residues. V was trimmed by 0 bases and J by 9 bases, leaving 16 bases between them. CDR3: CASSLDGGRSFEQFF. The CDR3 region has the DNA TGTGCCAGCAGCTTGGACGGGGGACGTTCGTTTGAGCAGTTCTTC.

This clonotype showed up just a few times. The chain couples TRBV7-2 to TRBJ2-1, with D possibly called TRBD1 or TRBD2 (5 bases each). The V and J ends lost 2 bases and 10 bases respectively, with 15 bases between them. The CDR3 is 14 amino acids. In germline, CDR1 is SGHTA, CDR2 FQGNSA. CDR3 nucleotide sequence: TGTGCCAGCAGCTTATACTTAGGGGAGCGCGAGCAGTTCTTC. As protein: CASSLYLGEREQFF.